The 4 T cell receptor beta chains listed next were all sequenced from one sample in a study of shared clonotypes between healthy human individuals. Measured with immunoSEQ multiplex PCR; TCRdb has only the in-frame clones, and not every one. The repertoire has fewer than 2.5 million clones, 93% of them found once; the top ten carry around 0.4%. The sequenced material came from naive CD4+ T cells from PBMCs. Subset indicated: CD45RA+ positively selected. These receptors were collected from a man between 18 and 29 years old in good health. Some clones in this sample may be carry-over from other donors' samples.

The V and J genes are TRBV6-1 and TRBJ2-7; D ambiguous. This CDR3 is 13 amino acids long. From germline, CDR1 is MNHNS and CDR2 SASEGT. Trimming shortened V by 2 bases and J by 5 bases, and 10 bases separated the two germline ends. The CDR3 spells CASSEIGTHEQYF. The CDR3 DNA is TGTGCCAGCAGTGAAATTGGCACCCACGAGCAGTACTTC.

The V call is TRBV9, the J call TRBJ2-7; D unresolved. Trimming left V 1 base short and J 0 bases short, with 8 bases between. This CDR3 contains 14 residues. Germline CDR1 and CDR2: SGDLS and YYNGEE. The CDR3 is CASSVIPGSYEQYF. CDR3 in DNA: TGTGCCAGCAGCGTAATACCAGGCTCCTACGAGCAGTACTTC.

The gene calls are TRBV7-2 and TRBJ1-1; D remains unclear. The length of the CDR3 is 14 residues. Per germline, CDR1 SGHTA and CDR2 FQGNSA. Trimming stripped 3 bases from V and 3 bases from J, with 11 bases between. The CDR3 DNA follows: TGTGCCAGCAGCTTTAGGTTAGATGACACTGAAGCTTTCTTT. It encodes CASSFRLDDTEAFF.

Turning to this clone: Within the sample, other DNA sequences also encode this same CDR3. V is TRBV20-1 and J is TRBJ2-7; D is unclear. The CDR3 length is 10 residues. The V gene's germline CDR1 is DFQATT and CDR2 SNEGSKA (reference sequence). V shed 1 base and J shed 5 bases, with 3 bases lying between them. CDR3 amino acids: CSARGHEQYF. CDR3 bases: TGCAGTGCTAGAGGACACGAGCAGTACTTC.